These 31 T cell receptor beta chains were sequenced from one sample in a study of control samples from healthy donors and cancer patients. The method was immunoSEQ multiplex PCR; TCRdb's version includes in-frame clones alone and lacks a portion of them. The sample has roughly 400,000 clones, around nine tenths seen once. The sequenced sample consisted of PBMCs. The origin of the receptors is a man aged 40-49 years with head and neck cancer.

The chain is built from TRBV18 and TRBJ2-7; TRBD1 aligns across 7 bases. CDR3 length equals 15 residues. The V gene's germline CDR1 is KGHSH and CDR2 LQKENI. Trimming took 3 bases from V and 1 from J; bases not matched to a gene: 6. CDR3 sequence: CASSPMTGQSYEQYF. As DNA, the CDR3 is TGTGCCAGCTCACCGATGACGGGACAGTCCTACGAGCAGTACTTC.

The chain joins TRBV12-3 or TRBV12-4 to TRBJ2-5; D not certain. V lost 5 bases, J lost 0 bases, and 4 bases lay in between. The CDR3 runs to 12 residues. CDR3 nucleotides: TGTGCCAGCAGTCTGTACCAAGAGACCCAGTACTTC. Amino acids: CASSLYQETQYF.

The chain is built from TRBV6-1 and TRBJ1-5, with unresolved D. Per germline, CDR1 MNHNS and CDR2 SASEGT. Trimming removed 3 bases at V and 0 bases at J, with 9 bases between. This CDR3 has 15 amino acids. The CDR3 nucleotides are TGTGCCAGCAGTGACGGGTTGAGTAGCAATCAGCCCCAGCATTTT. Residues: CASSDGLSSNQPQHF.

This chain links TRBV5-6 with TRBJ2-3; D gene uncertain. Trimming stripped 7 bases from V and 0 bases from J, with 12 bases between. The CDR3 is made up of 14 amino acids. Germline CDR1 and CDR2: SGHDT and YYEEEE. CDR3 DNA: TGTGCCAGCGAGCCTTTGGGGAGCACAGATACGCAGTATTTT. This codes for CASEPLGSTDTQYF.

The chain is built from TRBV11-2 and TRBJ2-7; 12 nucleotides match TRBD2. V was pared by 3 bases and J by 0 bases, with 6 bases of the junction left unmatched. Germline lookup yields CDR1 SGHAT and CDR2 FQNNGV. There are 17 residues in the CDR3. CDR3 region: CASSLASGRADSYEQYF. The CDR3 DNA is TGTGCCAGCAGCTTGGCTAGCGGGAGGGCCGACTCCTACGAGCAGTACTTC.

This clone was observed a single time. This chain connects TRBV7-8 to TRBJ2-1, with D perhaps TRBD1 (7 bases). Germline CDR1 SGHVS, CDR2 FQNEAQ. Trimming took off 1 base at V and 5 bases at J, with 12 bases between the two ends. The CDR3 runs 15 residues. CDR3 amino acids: CASSLGVRGDNEQFF. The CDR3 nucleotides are TGTGCCAGCAGCTTAGGTGTCAGGGGGGACAATGAGCAGTTCTTC.

The CDR3 coding sequence is TGTGCCAGCAGTGATCTTGGCTACACCTTC. It translates to CASSDLGYTF. V is TRBV28 and J is TRBJ1-2, with D uncertain. Trimming shortened V by 5 bases and J by 7 bases, and 5 bases separated the two germline ends. From germline, CDR1 is MDHEN and CDR2 SYDVKM. CDR3 length: 10 amino acids.

The CDR3 here is CASSQTGTGFEAFF. As DNA, the CDR3 is TGTGCCAGCAGCCAGACCGGGACAGGCTTTGAAGCTTTCTTT. V gene TRBV3-1 (or the pseudogene TRBV3-2) combines with J gene TRBJ1-1; 8 positions agree with TRBD1. The CDR3 has 14 residues. The germline CDR1 and CDR2 sequences are LGHDT and YNNKEL (reference sequence). Germline trimming cut 3 bases from V and 7 bases from J; bases unmatched to any gene: 7.

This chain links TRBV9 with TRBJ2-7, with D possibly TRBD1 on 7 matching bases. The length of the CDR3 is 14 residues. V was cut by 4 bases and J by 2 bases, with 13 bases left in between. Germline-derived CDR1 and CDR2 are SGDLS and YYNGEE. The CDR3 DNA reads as TGTGCCAGCAGCTGGGGGGACAGTACCTACGAGCAGTACTTC. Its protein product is CASSWGDSTYEQYF.

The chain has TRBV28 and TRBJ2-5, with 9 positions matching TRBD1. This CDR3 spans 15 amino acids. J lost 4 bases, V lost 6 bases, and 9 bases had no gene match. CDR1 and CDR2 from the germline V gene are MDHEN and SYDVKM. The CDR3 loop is CASRPRDRVSETQYF. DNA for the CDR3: TGTGCCAGCAGACCCCGGGACAGGGTGTCAGAGACCCAGTACTTC.

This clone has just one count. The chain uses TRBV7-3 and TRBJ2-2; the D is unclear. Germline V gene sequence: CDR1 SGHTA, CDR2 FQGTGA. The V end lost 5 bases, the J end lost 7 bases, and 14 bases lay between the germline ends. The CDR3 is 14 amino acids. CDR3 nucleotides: TGTGCCAGCAGCCCTGGGGTGCATGGCGGGGAGCTGTTTTTT. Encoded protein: CASSPGVHGGELFF.

This chain's CDR3 is CASSLGTDRGTYEQYF. In DNA form, the CDR3 reads TGTGCCAGCAGCTTAGGTACTGACAGGGGGACCTACGAGCAGTACTTC. This chain connects TRBV7-6 to TRBJ2-7; 9 bases align to TRBD1. V shed 1 base and J 2 bases; nucleotides not matched to a gene: 6. Germline V lookup: CDR1 SGHVS, CDR2 FNYEAQ. This CDR3 comprises 16 residues.

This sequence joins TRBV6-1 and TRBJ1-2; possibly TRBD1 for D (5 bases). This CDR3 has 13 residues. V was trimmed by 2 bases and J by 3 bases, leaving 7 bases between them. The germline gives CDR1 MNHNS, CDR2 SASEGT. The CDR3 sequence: CASSETRDYGYTF. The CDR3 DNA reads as TGTGCCAGCAGTGAAACCAGGGACTATGGCTACACCTTC.

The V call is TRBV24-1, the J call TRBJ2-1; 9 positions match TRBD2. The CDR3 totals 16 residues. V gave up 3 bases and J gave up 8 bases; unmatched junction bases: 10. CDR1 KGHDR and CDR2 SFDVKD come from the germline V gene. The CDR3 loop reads CATSDRAGGGVDEQFF. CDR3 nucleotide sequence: TGTGCCACCAGTGATAGAGCGGGGGGCGGGGTCGATGAGCAGTTCTTC.

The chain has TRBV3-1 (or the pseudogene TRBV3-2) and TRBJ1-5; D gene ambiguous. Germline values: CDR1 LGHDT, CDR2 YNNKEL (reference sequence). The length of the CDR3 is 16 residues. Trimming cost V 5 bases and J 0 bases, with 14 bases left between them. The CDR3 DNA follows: TGTGCCAGCAGCGACTACGGGGAGAATAGCAATCAGCCCCAGCATTTT. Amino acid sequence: CASSDYGENSNQPQHF.

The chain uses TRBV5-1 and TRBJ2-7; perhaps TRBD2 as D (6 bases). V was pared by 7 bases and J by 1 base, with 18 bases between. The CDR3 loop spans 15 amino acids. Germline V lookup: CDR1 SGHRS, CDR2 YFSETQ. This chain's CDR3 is CASGIYPGRSYEQYF. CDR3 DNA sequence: TGCGCCAGCGGCATCTATCCCGGGAGATCCTACGAGCAGTACTTC.

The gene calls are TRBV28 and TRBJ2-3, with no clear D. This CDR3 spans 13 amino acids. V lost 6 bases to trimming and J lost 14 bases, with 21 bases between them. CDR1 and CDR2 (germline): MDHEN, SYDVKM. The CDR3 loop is CASRMGWPLGLYF. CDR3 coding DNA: TGTGCCAGCAGGATGGGTTGGCCCCTCGGGTTGTATTTT.

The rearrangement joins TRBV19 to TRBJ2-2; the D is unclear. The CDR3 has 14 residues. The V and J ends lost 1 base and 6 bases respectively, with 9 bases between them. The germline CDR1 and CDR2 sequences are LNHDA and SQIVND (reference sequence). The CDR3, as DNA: TGTGCCAGTAGTATAGGACCAGCCTCCGGGGAGCTGTTTTTT. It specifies CASSIGPASGELFF.

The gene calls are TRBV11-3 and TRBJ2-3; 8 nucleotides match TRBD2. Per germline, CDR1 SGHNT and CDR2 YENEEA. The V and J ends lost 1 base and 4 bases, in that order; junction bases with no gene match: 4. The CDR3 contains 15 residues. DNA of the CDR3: TGTGCCAGCAGCTTAGCGGGGGGGCTAGCAGATACGCAGTATTTT. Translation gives CASSLAGGLADTQYF.

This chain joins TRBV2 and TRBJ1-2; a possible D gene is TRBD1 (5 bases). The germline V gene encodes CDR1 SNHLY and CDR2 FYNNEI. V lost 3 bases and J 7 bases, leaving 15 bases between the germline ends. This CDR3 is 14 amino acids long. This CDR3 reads CASSDRRSGSGYTF. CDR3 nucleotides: TGTGCCAGCAGTGATAGGAGGTCAGGGAGTGGCTACACCTTC.

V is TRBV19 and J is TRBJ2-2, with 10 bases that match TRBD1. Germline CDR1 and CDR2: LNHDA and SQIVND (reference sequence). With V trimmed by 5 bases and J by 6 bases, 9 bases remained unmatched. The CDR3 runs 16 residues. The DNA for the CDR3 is TGTGCCAGTAGTCTACTTCGGACAGGGGGGTCCGGGGAGCTGTTTTTT. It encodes CASSLLRTGGSGELFF.

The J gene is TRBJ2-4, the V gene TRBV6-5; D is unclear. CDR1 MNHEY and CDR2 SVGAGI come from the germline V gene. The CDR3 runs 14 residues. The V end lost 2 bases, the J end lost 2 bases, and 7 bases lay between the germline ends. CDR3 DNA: TGTGCCAGCAGTTACATAGGGACCAAAAACATTCAGTACTTC. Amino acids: CASSYIGTKNIQYF.

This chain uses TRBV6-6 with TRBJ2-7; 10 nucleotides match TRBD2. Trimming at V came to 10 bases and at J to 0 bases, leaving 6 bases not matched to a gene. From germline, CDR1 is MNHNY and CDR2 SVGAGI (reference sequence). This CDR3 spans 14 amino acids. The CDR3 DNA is TGTGCCACCCAACTAGCGGGGAGCTCCTACGAGCAGTACTTC. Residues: CATQLAGSSYEQYF.

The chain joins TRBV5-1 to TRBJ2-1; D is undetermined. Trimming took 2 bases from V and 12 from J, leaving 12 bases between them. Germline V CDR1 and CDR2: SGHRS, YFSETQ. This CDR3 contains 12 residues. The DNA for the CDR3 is TGCGCCAGCAGCTTTTACCGAGAAACGCAGTTCTTC. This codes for CASSFYRETQFF.

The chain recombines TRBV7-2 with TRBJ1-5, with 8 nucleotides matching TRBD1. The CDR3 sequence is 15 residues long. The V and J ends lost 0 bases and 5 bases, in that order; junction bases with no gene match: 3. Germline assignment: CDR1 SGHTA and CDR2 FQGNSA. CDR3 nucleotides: TGTGCCAGCAGCTTAGCAGGACAGGGCCATCAGCCCCAGCATTTT. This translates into CASSLAGQGHQPQHF.

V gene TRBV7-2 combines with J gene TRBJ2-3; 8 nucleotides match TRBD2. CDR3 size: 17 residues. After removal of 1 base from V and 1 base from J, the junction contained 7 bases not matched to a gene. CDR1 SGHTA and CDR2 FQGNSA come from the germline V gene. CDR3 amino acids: CASSLEPGGPGTDTQYF. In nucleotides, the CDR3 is TGTGCCAGCAGCTTAGAGCCGGGGGGGCCGGGCACAGATACGCAGTATTTT.

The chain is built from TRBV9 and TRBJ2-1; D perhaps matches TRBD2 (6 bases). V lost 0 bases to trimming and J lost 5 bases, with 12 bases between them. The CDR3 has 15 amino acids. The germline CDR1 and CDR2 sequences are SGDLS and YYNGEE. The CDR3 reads CASSVEGRINNEQFF. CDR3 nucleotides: TGTGCCAGCAGCGTAGAGGGGAGGATAAACAATGAGCAGTTCTTC.

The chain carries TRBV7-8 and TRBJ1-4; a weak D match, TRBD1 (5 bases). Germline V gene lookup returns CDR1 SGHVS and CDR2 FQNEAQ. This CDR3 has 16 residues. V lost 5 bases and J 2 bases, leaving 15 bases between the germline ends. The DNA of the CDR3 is TGTGCCAGCAGCCGACAGCGCGTTAGCACTAATGAAAAACTGTTTTTT. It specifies CASSRQRVSTNEKLFF. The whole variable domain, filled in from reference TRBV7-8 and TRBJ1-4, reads GAGVSQSPRYKVAKRGQDVALRCDPISGHVSLFWYQQALGQGPEFLTYFQNEAQLDKSGLPSDRFFAERPEGSVSTLKIQRTQQEDSAVYLCASSRQRVSTNEKLFFGSGTQLSVL.

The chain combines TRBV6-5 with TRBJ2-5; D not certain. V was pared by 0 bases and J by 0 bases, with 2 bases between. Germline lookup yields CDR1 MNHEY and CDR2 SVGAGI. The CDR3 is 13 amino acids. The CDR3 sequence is CASSYSYQETQYF. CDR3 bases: TGTGCCAGCAGTTACTCGTACCAAGAGACCCAGTACTTC.

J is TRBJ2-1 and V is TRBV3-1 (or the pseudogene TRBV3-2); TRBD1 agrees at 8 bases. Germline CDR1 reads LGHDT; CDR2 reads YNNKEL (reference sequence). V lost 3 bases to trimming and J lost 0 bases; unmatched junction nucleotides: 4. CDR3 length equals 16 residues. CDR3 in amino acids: CASSHGQGSSYNEQFF. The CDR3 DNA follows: TGTGCCAGCAGCCACGGACAGGGCAGCTCCTACAATGAGCAGTTCTTC.

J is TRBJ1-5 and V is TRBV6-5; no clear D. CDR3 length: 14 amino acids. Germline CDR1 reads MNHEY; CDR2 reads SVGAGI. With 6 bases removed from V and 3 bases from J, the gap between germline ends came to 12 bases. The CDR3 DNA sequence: TGTGCCAGCAGAGACGTCGGGGACAATCAGCCCCAGCATTTT. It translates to CASRDVGDNQPQHF.